One and the same sample provided the 21 T cell receptor beta chains below, sequenced in a study of T cells after yellow fever vaccination. TCRdb re-analysed the 5' RACE reads in MiXCR, keeping a single row per CDR3 protein. Of fewer than 150,000 distinct CDR3 sequences listed, about 6.8% are singletons. Sequences were derived from CD4+ T cells sorted from PBMCs, sampled around 45 days after the first yellow fever vaccination. These receptors came from a man in his late teens or twenties who received the YFV17D yellow fever vaccine.

This clonotype was found many times. The V and J genes are TRBV29-1 and TRBJ2-5; D uncertain. Germline loops: CDR1 SQVTM, CDR2 ANQGSEA. V was clipped by 8 bases and J by 1 base, with 17 bases between them. The CDR3 spans 14 residues. The CDR3 bases are TGCAGCACTTTTGGGCACGCCGGCCAAGAGACCCAGTACTTC. Translation gives CSTFGHAGQETQYF.

This clonotype was counted at least ten times. The V and J genes are TRBV4-2 and TRBJ1-4; a weak D match, TRBD1 (6 bases). This CDR3 has 16 amino acids. V was trimmed by 4 bases and J by 7 bases, leaving 19 bases between them. Germline CDR1 and CDR2: LGHNA and YNFKEQ. CDR3 in amino acids: CASSLIGGAEGEKLFF. As DNA, the CDR3 is TGTGCCAGCAGCCTAATTGGGGGGGCGGAAGGTGAAAAACTGTTTTTT.

The J gene is TRBJ1-5, the V gene TRBV5-1; 9 bases are a match to TRBD1. The germline gives CDR1 SGHRS, CDR2 YFSETQ. J gave up 15 bases and V 7 bases, and 8 bases lay outside the gene matches. CDR3 length: 11 residues. The CDR3 DNA follows: TGCGCCAGCGGCGACAGGGGGACCCGGCATTTT. This codes for CASGDRGTRHF.

This clonotype showed up many times. The V gene is TRBV6-1, the J gene TRBJ2-7; 7 bases are shared with TRBD1. Germline values: CDR1 MNHNS, CDR2 SASEGT. The CDR3 covers 15 residues. V gave up 4 bases and J gave up 7 bases; unmatched junction bases: 13. The CDR3 region is CASSGNDRVLGEQYF. The CDR3 DNA sequence: TGTGCCAGCAGTGGGAACGACAGGGTTCTCGGTGAGCAGTACTTC.

This clonotype was recorded many times. The V gene is TRBV5-4, the J gene TRBJ2-3; 8 bases match TRBD2. The germline V gene encodes CDR1 SGHNT and CDR2 YYREEE (reference sequence). This CDR3 has 16 amino acids. The ends lost 2 bases at V and 6 bases at J; junction bases unmatched: 11. CDR3 residues: CASSFRGSGVYDTQYF. The CDR3 DNA follows: TGTGCCAGCAGCTTCCGCGGTAGCGGGGTTTACGATACGCAGTATTTT.

This clonotype came up many times. The V gene is TRBV28, the J gene TRBJ1-6, with no clear D. CDR1 is MDHEN, CDR2 SYDVKM, per germline. The CDR3 contains 12 residues. V lost 6 bases to trimming and J lost 9 bases, with 9 bases between them. The CDR3: CASRLSGSPLHF. CDR3 bases: TGTGCCAGCAGGCTTTCAGGTTCACCCCTCCACTTT.

In its sample, this clonotype was seen many times. This chain joins TRBV5-4 and TRBJ2-3, with D uncertain. Germline V lookup: CDR1 SGHNT, CDR2 YYREEE (reference sequence). The CDR3 runs 14 residues. Between the trimmed V and J ends, which lost 4 bases and 2 bases, there was a span of 11 bases. In DNA form, the CDR3 reads TGTGCCAGCAGCCTCTCCTCTCACACAGATACGCAGTATTTT. This sequence encodes CASSLSSHTDTQYF.

This clonotype has at least ten counts. This rearrangement joins TRBV3-1 to TRBJ1-2; D perhaps matches TRBD1 (5 bases). This CDR3 contains 13 residues. Per germline, CDR1 LGHDT and CDR2 YNNKEL (reference sequence). With 3 bases removed from V and 3 bases from J, the gap between germline ends came to 8 bases. The CDR3 nucleotides read TGTGCCAGCAGCCAGGGACCCTACTATGGCTACACCTTC. Translation gives CASSQGPYYGYTF. The whole variable domain, filled in from reference TRBV3-1 and TRBJ1-2, reads DTAVSQTPKYLVTQMGNDKSIKCEQNLGHDTMYWYKQDSKKFLKIMFSYNNKELIINETVPNRFSPKSPDKAHLNLHINSLELGDSAVYFCASSQGPYYGYTFGSGTRLTVV.

This clonotype has only a few counts. V is TRBV19 and J is TRBJ2-1; D possibly corresponds to TRBD1 (5 bases). The CDR3 consists of 10 residues. Deletions cut 10 bases from V and 9 bases from J, with 10 bases between. The germline CDR1 and CDR2 sequences are LNHDA and SQIVND (reference sequence). The CDR3 nucleotides are TGTGCCACATTCCAGGGTGAGCAGTTCTTC. Protein sequence: CATFQGEQFF.

This clonotype showed up many times. The V gene is TRBV4-2, the J gene TRBJ2-1; 12 bases fit TRBD2. V lost 4 bases to trimming and J lost 3 bases; unmatched junction nucleotides: 4. CDR1 is LGHNA and CDR2 is YNFKEQ in the germline V gene. There are 16 residues in the CDR3. CDR3 in amino acids: CASSRRLAGDYNEQFF. The CDR3 nucleotides are TGTGCCAGCAGCCGGCGACTAGCGGGAGACTACAATGAGCAGTTCTTC.

Concerning this clonotype: This clone may be a read error of a much larger clone one base away. The chain employs TRBV12-3 or TRBV12-4 and TRBJ1-4; no clear D. The CDR3 has 14 residues. V was pared by 3 bases and J by 9 bases, with 14 bases between. The CDR3 sequence: CASSLGQVIKKLFF. In nucleotides, the CDR3 is TGTGCCAGCAGTTTGGGCCAGGTGATTAAAAAACTGTTTTTT.

This clonotype was counted many times. The rearrangement joins TRBV12-3 or TRBV12-4 to TRBJ2-1; 7 bases match TRBD1. The CDR3 loop spans 14 amino acids. With 3 bases clipped from V and 10 bases from J, the junction kept 9 bases outside the gene matches. The CDR3: CASSLGQNIYEQFF. The CDR3 DNA sequence: TGTGCCAGCAGTTTGGGACAGAATATTTACGAGCAGTTCTTC.

Many counts were recorded for this clonotype. The chain couples TRBV7-2 to TRBJ2-7, with no clear D. CDR1 and CDR2 from the germline V gene are SGHTA and FQGNSA. Trimming cost V 0 bases and J 4 bases, with 7 bases left between them. This CDR3 has 13 amino acids. CDR3 loop: CASSLAVKYEQYF. In nucleotides, the CDR3 is TGTGCCAGCAGCTTAGCGGTTAAGTACGAGCAGTACTTC.

This clonotype appeared many times. The gene calls are TRBV18 and TRBJ2-2; TRBD1 is a possible D gene (6 bases). Trimming removed 0 bases at V and 4 bases at J, with 9 bases between. The CDR3 contains 15 residues. The germline gives CDR1 KGHSH, CDR2 LQKENI. The CDR3 loop is CASSPPTGLTGELFF. The CDR3 DNA reads TGTGCCAGCTCACCACCAACAGGGCTCACCGGGGAGCTGTTTTTT.

The chain links TRBV11-2 to TRBJ2-5; D could derive from TRBD1 or TRBD2 (6 bases each). The CDR3 totals 18 residues. V gave up 3 bases and J gave up 4 bases, with 24 bases separating them. Per germline, CDR1 SGHAT and CDR2 FQNNGV. The CDR3 region is CASSFRFSTRGGRETQYF. The CDR3, as DNA: TGTGCCAGCAGCTTTAGATTCTCGACCAGAGGGGGGAGAGAGACCCAGTACTTC.

Ten or more counts support this clonotype. The chain uses TRBV20-1 and TRBJ2-1; the D call may be TRBD1 or TRBD2 (6 bases each). Between the trimmed V and J ends, which lost 8 bases and 7 bases, there was a span of 18 bases. The germline V gene has CDR1 DFQATT and CDR2 SNEGSKA (reference sequence). This CDR3 region has 13 residues. The CDR3 sequence is CSPSGANDNEQFF. The CDR3 bases are TGCAGTCCCTCGGGGGCCAATGATAATGAGCAGTTCTTC.

The rearrangement joins TRBV20-1 to TRBJ1-5; a possible D gene is TRBD1 (6 bases). This CDR3 contains 14 residues. Trimming shortened V by 6 bases and J by 2 bases, and 14 bases separated the two germline ends. CDR1 and CDR2 from the germline V gene are DFQATT and SNEGSKA (reference sequence). CDR3 coding DNA: TGCAGTGCGGGGCGGTCAGGGGGCAATCAGCCCCAGCATTTT. Its translation is CSAGRSGGNQPQHF.

A note on this clonotype: A much larger clone lies one base from this, so it may be a read error. The chain is built from TRBV7-2 and TRBJ2-7; D unresolved. This CDR3 is built from 14 residues. The V gene's germline CDR1 is SGHTA and CDR2 FQGNSA. Trimming took 3 bases from V and 4 from J, leaving 13 bases between them. Here the CDR3 reads CASSFVQGPYEQYV. The CDR3 nucleotides are TGTGCCAGCAGCTTTGTACAAGGCCCTTACGAGCAGTACGTC.

This clonotype occurred many times. The chain links TRBV5-6 to TRBJ2-3; TRBD2 matches 9 bases. J was trimmed by 4 bases and V by 1 base; bases with no gene match: 7. The CDR3 has 16 amino acids. Looked up from germline, CDR1 is SGHDT and CDR2 is YYEEEE. The CDR3 DNA is TGTGCCAGCAGCTTGAGGAGCGGGGGGTTTGCAGATACGCAGTATTTT. Its translation is CASSLRSGGFADTQYF.

This clonotype was picked up many times. The rearrangement uses TRBV20-1 and TRBJ2-3; tentative D call: TRBD2 (6 bases). Germline CDR1 is DFQATT and CDR2 is SNEGSKA (reference sequence). The CDR3 extends over 14 amino acids. Trimming took 6 bases from V and 9 from J, leaving 22 bases between them. In nucleotides, the CDR3 is TGCAGTGCAAAGACCGAGTCTAGCGTCAAAACGCAGTATTTT. Amino acid sequence: CSAKTESSVKTQYF.

The sample holds many counts of this clonotype. This chain uses TRBV7-2 with TRBJ2-4; D is ambiguous. Trimming left V 5 bases short and J 11 bases short, with 16 bases between. This CDR3 is 13 amino acids long. Germline lookup yields CDR1 SGHTA and CDR2 FQGNSA. The CDR3 nucleotides are TGTGCCAGCAGCCCCGGCCCGGCAGCCGTTCAGTACTTC. Protein: CASSPGPAAVQYF.